This T cell receptor (beta chain) originates from a study of blood T cell repertoires in COVID-19. As for the study in general: COVID-19 samples collected from the United States, Italy and Spain covered acute and convalescent phases.

Germline loops: CDR1 MGHRA, CDR2 YSYEKL. The CDR3 loop spans 16 amino acids. V was clipped by 1 base and J by 4 bases, with 16 bases between them. This table comes from immunoSEQ multiplex PCR, and its TCRdb copy is limited to in-frame clones, with some not included. The sample shows around 250,000 clones, around 87% of them seen only once. Participants were aged about 18 to 90 years, lived in 25 or so US areas, and enrolled virtually. The study assigned cohorts using participant-reported clinical history. Symptom resolution, clearance, or two negative PCRs marked donors in Cohort 3 as recovered. The clonotype comes from a woman in her forties or fifties who had recovered from COVID-19. The chain is built from TRBV4-1 and TRBJ1-2; D remains ambiguous. The sample comprised PBMCs or T cells enriched from blood (not recorded which). The CDR3 DNA is TGCGCCAGCAGCCAAGCTGACCAGGTGACCATCTATGGCTACACCTTC. Protein: CASSQADQVTIYGYTF.